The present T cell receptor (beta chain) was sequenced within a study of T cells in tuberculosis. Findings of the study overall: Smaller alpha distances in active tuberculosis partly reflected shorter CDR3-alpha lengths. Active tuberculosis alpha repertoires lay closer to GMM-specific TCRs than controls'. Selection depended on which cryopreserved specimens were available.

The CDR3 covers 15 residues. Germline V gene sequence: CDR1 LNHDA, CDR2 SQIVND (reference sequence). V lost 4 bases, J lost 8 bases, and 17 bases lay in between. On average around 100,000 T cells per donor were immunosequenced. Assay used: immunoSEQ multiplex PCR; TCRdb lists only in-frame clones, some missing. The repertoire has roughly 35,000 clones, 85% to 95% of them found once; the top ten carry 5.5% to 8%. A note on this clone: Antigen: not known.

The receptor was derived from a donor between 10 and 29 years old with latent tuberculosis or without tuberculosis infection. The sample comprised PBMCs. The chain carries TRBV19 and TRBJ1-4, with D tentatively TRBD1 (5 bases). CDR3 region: CASSTSRVQREKLFF. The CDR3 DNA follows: TGTGCCAGTAGTACCTCCAGGGTTCAGAGGGAAAAACTGTTTTTT.